Listed below are T cell receptor beta chains from one sample, sequenced in a study of T-cell reconstitution after alpha-beta-depleted transplantation in children. TCRdb itself ran the PCR reads through MiXCR, one entry per CDR3 protein. The sample carries about 260,000 distinct CDR3 sequences, around 7.5% recorded once. The input for sequencing was PBMCs, mostly from graft donor cells, taken 180 days after TCRalphabeta/CD19-depleted stem cell transplant. These receptor sequences come from a male patient younger than 18 who had a stem cell transplant for acute lymphoblastic leukemia, so the T cells may come from the graft donor. Each CDR3 is given with its conserved first and last residue. Fields, in order: J gene, D gene, clone size, V gene, CDR3 DNA, CDR3 protein. A D gene is named only where the DNA matches it firmly. A clone size is listed for some rows: how often the clone was seen (once, few, many), or a class if it is expanded.

TRBJ2-7	-	many	TRBV3-1	TGTGCCAGCAGCCCTCACTCCCCGGGCGTCTACGAGCAGTACTTC	CASSPHSPGVYEQYF
TRBJ1-3	-	many	TRBV7-3	TGTGCCAGCAGCTTAAGGGGACAAAGATCTGGAAACACCATATATTTT	CASSLRGQRSGNTIYF
TRBJ2-3	-	many	TRBV20-1	TGCAGGGCCCGGACTGGAACTTACACAGATACGCAGTATTTT	CRARTGTYTDTQYF
TRBJ1-4	-	many	TRBV27	TGTGCCAGCAGTGGGCAGGGTGCTGAAAAACTGTTTTTT	CASSGQGAEKLFF
TRBJ1-5	-	many	TRBV28	TGTGCCAGCAGTTTAACAGCGGCAAAGAATCAGCCCCAGCATTTT	CASSLTAAKNQPQHF
TRBJ1-5	TRBD1	many	TRBV29-1	TGCAGCGTTTCCTTGGGACAGGGGGTAAATAGCAATCAGCCCCAGCATTTT	CSVSLGQGVNSNQPQHF
TRBJ1-2	TRBD1	many	TRBV29-1	TGCAGCGTCCCCCCAGGGGGGAGGCCTGGCTACACCTTC	CSVPPGGRPGYTF
TRBJ2-7	-	many	TRBV20-1	TGCAGTGCTGAAGCTTCGGCTGGGGAGCAGTACTTC	CSAEASAGEQYF
TRBJ2-2	TRBD2	-	TRBV7-7	TGTGCCAGCAGCCTAAGGACTAGCGGGCAGAACACCGGGGAGCTGTTTTTT	CASSLRTSGQNTGELFF
TRBJ2-5	-	many	TRBV5-1	TGCGCCAGCACCTATGAGCGAGAGACCCAGTACTTC	CASTYERETQYF
TRBJ2-7	TRBD1	many	TRBV6-2/TRBV6-3	TGTGCCAGCAGTTTCTACAGGGGTACCTACGAGCAGTACTTC	CASSFYRGTYEQYF
TRBJ2-7	TRBD2	many	TRBV12-3/TRBV12-4	TGTGCCAGCAGCTTTTTGGGACTAGCGAGTAACGAGCAGTACTTC	CASSFLGLASNEQYF
TRBJ1-2	-	many	TRBV4-2	TGTGCCAGCAGCCAAGATAGCAGCAGCTATGGCTACACCTTC	CASSQDSSSYGYTF
TRBJ2-7	TRBD2	many	TRBV6-2/TRBV6-3	TGTGCCAGCAGTAACCACCCTAGCGGCCACCACTCCTACGAGCAGTACTTC	CASSNHPSGHHSYEQYF
TRBJ2-2	-	many	TRBV7-9	TGTGCCAGCAGCGGAGGGCAGTTAGCCGGGGAGCTGTTTTTT	CASSGGQLAGELFF
TRBJ1-1	-	many	TRBV20-1	TGCGCAGGGGCAGGAGGCACTGAAGCTTTCTTT	CAGAGGTEAFF
TRBJ2-1	-	-	TRBV6-5	TGTGCCAGCAGCCACGGACTGAACCAGTTCTTC	CASSHGLNQFF
TRBJ1-6	-	many	TRBV7-2	TGTGCCAGCAGCTTAGTCGGGGTTAGGGGGAATTCACCCCTCCACTTT	CASSLVGVRGNSPLHF
TRBJ2-7	TRBD2	many	TRBV20-1	TGCAGTGCTAGATCAGGACTAGCGTTTACCTACGAGCAGTACTTC	CSARSGLAFTYEQYF
TRBJ1-5	-	-	TRBV6-2/TRBV6-3	TGTGCCAGCAGTTCCCCCCGGAGGGTCAATCAGCCCCAGCATTTT	CASSSPRRVNQPQHF
TRBJ2-1	-	many	TRBV7-8	TGTGCCAGCAGCCATGGGGGAAGGGGGAGACCTTACAATGAGCAGTTCTTC	CASSHGGRGRPYNEQFF
TRBJ1-2	TRBD1	-	TRBV6-1	TGTGCCAGCGGCCCCGGGACAGGCTATGGCTACACCTTC	CASGPGTGYGYTF
TRBJ2-2	-	many	TRBV5-6	TGTGCCAGCAGCTTGGTAACCACGGGCACCGGGGAGCTGTTTTTT	CASSLVTTGTGELFF
TRBJ2-1	-	many	TRBV7-2	TGTGCCAGCAGCCACCGGACCAATGAGCAGTTCTTC	CASSHRTNEQFF
TRBJ2-7	TRBD2	-	TRBV12-3/TRBV12-4	TGTGCCAGCAGTTTAAAGTGGGAGGGACGGGGAGCGAGGGAGCAGTACTTC	CASSLKWEGRGAREQYF
TRBJ1-5	-	-	TRBV18	TGTGCCAGCTCACGGGAGGCCGGCAATCAGCCCCAGCATTTT	CASSREAGNQPQHF
TRBJ2-1	-	many	TRBV9	TGTGCCAGCAGCGTAGGCGGGACAGCCTCCCGTACGTTCTTC	CASSVGGTASRTFF
TRBJ2-2	-	few	TRBV7-3	TGTGCCAGCACCCCCTCTGGGCAGATCAACACCGGGGAGCTGTTTTTT	CASTPSGQINTGELFF
TRBJ1-1	-	many	TRBV18	TGTGCCAGCTCACCCAGCCAGGGTGGATGGTTGAACACTGAAGCTTTCTTT	CASSPSQGGWLNTEAFF
TRBJ1-2	-	many	TRBV9	TGTGCCAGCAGCGTAGGGTGGGCATATGGCTACACCTTC	CASSVGWAYGYTF
TRBJ2-7	-	many	TRBV5-1	TGCGCCAGCTCTCCTATCGGGGGTGGCTCCTACGAGCAGTACTTC	CASSPIGGGSYEQYF
TRBJ1-3	TRBD1	many	TRBV7-9	TGTGCCAGCAGCCCCAACGACAGGGGGCCTGGAAACACCATATATTTT	CASSPNDRGPGNTIYF
TRBJ2-1	-	many	TRBV6-2/TRBV6-3	TGTGCCAGCGATAGTATGGCCCCGTCCTACAATGAGCAGTTCTTC	CASDSMAPSYNEQFF
TRBJ1-6	-	-	TRBV7-2	TGTGCCAGCAGCTCTAGGGTAGGGACGGGGAATTCACCCCTCCACTTT	CASSSRVGTGNSPLHF
TRBJ1-3	-	-	TRBV28	TGTGCCAGCAGTTTCAGGGACCTCCCTGGAAACACCATATATTTT	CASSFRDLPGNTIYF
TRBJ1-5	-	many	TRBV3-1	TGTGCCAGCAGCTCCTGGACGGATAATCAGCCCCAGCATTTT	CASSSWTDNQPQHF
TRBJ2-1	-	many	TRBV4-1	TGCGCCAGCAGCCAAGATGATCAGGAGTCCCTAGACAATGAGCAGTTCTTC	CASSQDDQESLDNEQFF
TRBJ1-5	-	few	TRBV27	TGTGCCAGCAGTCCCACGGGGCACAATCAGCCCCAGCATTTT	CASSPTGHNQPQHF
TRBJ2-1	-	many	TRBV7-2	TGTGCCAGCAGCTTAGCGTGGGGGAATGAGCAGTTCTTC	CASSLAWGNEQFF
TRBJ1-1	-	many	TRBV20-1	TGCAGTGCTTTAGGATTGAACACTGAAGCTTTCTTT	CSALGLNTEAFF
TRBJ1-4	TRBD1	many	TRBV5-1	TGCGCCAGCAGCCCTACGGACAGGGGAAGGAATGAAAAACTGTTTTTT	CASSPTDRGRNEKLFF
TRBJ1-6	-	many	TRBV20-1	TGCAGTGCTAATCCTCACGGGGGCCAGAATTCACCCCTCCACTTT	CSANPHGGQNSPLHF
TRBJ2-7	-	many	TRBV20-1	TGCAGTGCCCCCGTGGGGGGTCTGGAGCAGTACTTC	CSAPVGGLEQYF
TRBJ2-7	TRBD1	-	TRBV18	TGTGCCAGCTCACCAACCCCAGGGGGCAGGTACGAGCAGTACTTC	CASSPTPGGRYEQYF
TRBJ2-6	-	many	TRBV10-3	TGTGCCATCAGCGACTCGGGACGTTCCCTATCTGGGGCCAACGTCCTGACTTTC	CAISDSGRSLSGANVLTF
TRBJ1-2	-	-	TRBV7-8	TGTGCCAGCAGCTTAGGGCATGGACTTGACTATGGCTACACCTTC	CASSLGHGLDYGYTF
TRBJ2-1	-	many	TRBV20-1	TGCAGTGCTAGCGGGGGACCACCCTACAATGAGCAGTTCTTC	CSASGGPPYNEQFF
TRBJ1-2	-	many	TRBV18	TGTGCCAGCTCACCGTTCGGGAATAACTATGGCTACACCTTC	CASSPFGNNYGYTF
TRBJ1-1	-	many	TRBV29-1	TGCAGCGTGGCGTTGAACACTGAAGCTTTCTTT	CSVALNTEAFF
TRBJ2-1	TRBD2	-	TRBV6-1	TGTGCCAGCCGCCCCCCCAGCGGGGGATACAATGAGCAGTTCTTC	CASRPPSGGYNEQFF
TRBJ2-3	-	many	TRBV20-1	TGCAGTCCGCTAGTAATCGGGATTTCGCAGTATTTT	CSPLVIGISQYF
TRBJ1-1	-	many	TRBV12-3/TRBV12-4	TGTGCCAGCAGTTTGGGCGGGACGGTGAACACTGAAGCTTTCTTT	CASSLGGTVNTEAFF
TRBJ1-4	-	many	TRBV28	TGTGCCAGCAGTCTCGGACAGCCAACTAATGAAAAACTGTTTTTT	CASSLGQPTNEKLFF